This T cell receptor (beta chain) comes out of a study of cytomegalovirus exposure and HLA in healthy donors. Across the whole study: In a previous analysis, approximately 110 million unique TCR beta sequences were found from 150 million to 200 million T cells.

Findings of the study overall: Presence/absence analyses supposed approximately even sequencing depth among donors. An analysis that came later showed most CMV-associated TCR beta chains appearing HLA-restricted.

Germline CDR1 is GTSNPN and CDR2 is SVGIG (reference sequence). This CDR3 comprises 13 residues. The V and J ends lost 3 bases and 0 bases respectively, with 9 bases between them. Concerning this clone itself: Antigen: not known.

The PCR had 60 Vbeta and 13 Jbeta primers. Sequencing used immunoSEQ multiplex PCR; TCRdb keeps in-frame clones, though not all of them. Of approximately 170,000 clones in the sample, 65% to 85% were seen once. The TCR was taken from a woman aged 50 to 60 in good health and CMV-seropositive. The material sequenced was PBMCs. The chain has TRBV30 and TRBJ2-7; possible D gene TRBD2, 6 bases. The CDR3 region has the DNA TGTGCCTGGAGGGAGGGTAGCTCCTACGAGCAGTACTTC. Translating gives CAWREGSSYEQYF.